The clone carrying this TCR beta chain was recorded only once. The table came from immunoSEQ multiplex PCR; TCRdb's copy has only in-frame clones and leaves some out. Of approximately 300,000 clones listed, 89% are singletons. These data belong to a study of blood T cell repertoires in COVID-19. On the study more broadly: Sample material is recorded as cDNA or gDNA derived from T cells, B-cell-depleted T cells, or PBMCs.

Germline lookup yields CDR1 MDHEN and CDR2 SYDVKM. The V gene end was trimmed by 7 bases and the J gene end by 5 bases; junction bases not matched to a gene: 15. The CDR3 is 16 amino acids. This study enrolled people aged about 18 to 100 from about two dozen US geographic areas. Assignment of participants to cohorts was predicated upon participant-reported clinical history. This TCR came from a man in his 60s who had recovered from COVID-19. Sequencing used PBMCs or T cells enriched from blood (not recorded which). V and J are TRBV28 and TRBJ2-5, with 8 bases aligning to TRBD1. CDR3: CASTLRAGGYRETQYF. In DNA, the CDR3 is TGTGCCAGCACACTCAGAGCAGGGGGCTATAGGGAGACCCAGTACTTC.